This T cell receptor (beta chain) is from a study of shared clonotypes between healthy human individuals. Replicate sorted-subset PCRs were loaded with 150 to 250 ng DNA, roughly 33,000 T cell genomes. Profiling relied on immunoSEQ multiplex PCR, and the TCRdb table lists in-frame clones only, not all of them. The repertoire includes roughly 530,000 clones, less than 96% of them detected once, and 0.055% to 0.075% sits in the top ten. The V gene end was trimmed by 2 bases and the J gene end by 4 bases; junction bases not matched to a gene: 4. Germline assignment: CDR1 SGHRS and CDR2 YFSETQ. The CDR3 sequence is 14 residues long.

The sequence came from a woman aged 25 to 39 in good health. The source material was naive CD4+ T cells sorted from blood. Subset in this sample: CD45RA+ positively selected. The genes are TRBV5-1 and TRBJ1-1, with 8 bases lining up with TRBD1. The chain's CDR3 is CASSFSGGPTEAFF. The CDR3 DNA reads TGCGCCAGCAGCTTCTCAGGGGGCCCCACTGAAGCTTTCTTT.